These 2 T cell receptor beta chains came from one sample sequenced in a study of cytomegalovirus exposure and HLA in healthy donors. The PCR was carried out with 60 Vbeta primers and 13 Jbeta primers. Generated by immunoSEQ multiplex PCR, the TCRdb table keeps only in-frame clones and is missing some. The sample lists under 150,000 clones, around 85% occurring once. The sample consisted of PBMCs. These TCRs come from a boy between 10 and 17 years old in good health and CMV-seronegative.

The J gene is TRBJ1-6, the V gene TRBV5-6, with 7 bases lining up with TRBD1. This CDR3 has 14 residues. The junction had 7 bases not matched to a gene; V was cut back by 4 bases and J by 9 bases. Germline V CDR1 and CDR2: SGHDT, YYEEEE. CDR3 residues: CASSLRQGVSPLHF. CDR3 DNA: TGTGCCAGCAGCCTTCGACAGGGAGTTTCACCCCTCCACTTT.

Worth noting for this clone: A junction end diverges from the germline sequence, so it may reflect a read error. This chain joins TRBV7-9 and TRBJ2-3; 9 bases fit TRBD2. The CDR3 length is 16 residues. Per the germline V gene, CDR1 is SEHNR and CDR2 is FQNEAQ (reference sequence). In DNA form, the CDR3 reads TGTTCCAGCAGCCCCTACTCTAGCGGGATGATAGATACGCAGTATTTT. It encodes CSSSPYSSGMIDTQYF.